This TCR beta chain originates from a study of T cell repertoires in cytomegalovirus infection. This clonotype showed up many times. TCRdb reanalysed the reads using MiXCR and keeps one entry per CDR3 protein. The table shows about 130,000 distinct CDR3 sequences, with roughly 9% occurring only once. The CDR3 has 14 residues. V lost 5 bases and J 0 bases, leaving 11 bases between the germline ends. Germline values: CDR1 MNHNS, CDR2 SASEGT. This clonotype originated in a human donor in good health (CMV status not recorded). Some clones in this sample may be carry-over from other donors' samples. V gene TRBV6-1 combines with J gene TRBJ2-7; D might be TRBD1 or TRBD2, each matching 5 bases. Input material: PBMCs. CDR3 protein: CASSSRDGSYEQYF. CDR3 nucleotides: TGTGCCAGCAGTTCCCGGGACGGCTCCTACGAGCAGTACTTC.